One sample yielded the 8 T cell receptor beta chains listed below, sequenced in a study of T cell responses to AZD1222 COVID-19 vaccine. Only in-frame clones appear in the TCRdb table, and some are missing; sequencing was by immunoSEQ multiplex PCR. The data show roughly 130,000 clones, with 75% to 90% seen just once and approximately 3.1% held by the top ten. The sequences come from peripheral blood, collected on day 0 of AZD1222 vaccination. The receptors shown here come from an adult in good health.

J is TRBJ2-5 and V is TRBV29-1, with D perhaps being TRBD1 or TRBD2 (5 bases each). The CDR3 totals 12 residues. V was shortened by 4 bases and J by 3 bases, with 9 bases between the two germline ends. Germline CDR1 and CDR2: SQVTM and ANQGSEA. CDR3 loop: CSVGRGEETQYF. As DNA, the CDR3 is TGCAGCGTTGGGAGAGGGGAAGAGACCCAGTACTTC.

The chain uses TRBV28 and TRBJ1-1; 10 bases line up with TRBD1. The CDR3 covers 15 residues. Germline V gene data show CDR1 as MDHEN and CDR2 as SYDVKM. V lost 5 bases to trimming and J lost 5 bases; unmatched junction nucleotides: 8. The CDR3 region is CASSPKGTGVTEAFF. CDR3 DNA sequence: TGTGCCAGCAGTCCGAAGGGGACAGGGGTTACTGAAGCTTTCTTT.

V gene TRBV7-3 combines with J gene TRBJ2-3, with 13 nucleotides matching TRBD2. This CDR3 is 16 amino acids long. V gave up 4 bases and J gave up 7 bases; unmatched junction bases: 8. Germline loops: CDR1 SGHTA, CDR2 FQGTGA. The CDR3 coding sequence is TGTGCCAGCAGCTCTGGGGGGGGACTAGCGGGAAATACGCAGTATTTT. As protein: CASSSGGGLAGNTQYF.

This sequence joins TRBV24-1 and TRBJ2-1; TRBD2 matches at 7 bases. This CDR3 contains 16 residues. Germline-derived CDR1 and CDR2 are KGHDR and SFDVKD. V shed 5 bases and J 2 bases; nucleotides not matched to a gene: 8. CDR3 DNA: TGTGCCACCAGTGGTCGAGCGGGAAGGACCTACAATGAGCAGTTCTTC. Translated, it gives CATSGRAGRTYNEQFF.

This rearrangement joins TRBV5-8 to TRBJ2-7, with TRBD2 as a possible D gene (6 bases). Trimming stripped 8 bases from V and 3 bases from J, with 21 bases between. This CDR3 is 15 amino acids long. CDR1 is SGHTS and CDR2 is YDEGEE in the germline V gene. CDR3 region: CASKRRESLFYEQYF. In DNA form, the CDR3 reads TGTGCCAGTAAACGTCGGGAGTCCCTTTTCTACGAGCAGTACTTC.

CDR3 bases: TGTGCCAGCAGCTTAATCCGTGGGACTGAAGCTTTCTTT. As protein: CASSLIRGTEAFF. The rearrangement joins TRBV7-3 to TRBJ1-1; D remains ambiguous. The CDR3 consists of 13 residues. Germline V CDR1 and CDR2: SGHTA, FQGTGA. Trimming removed 1 base from V and 5 bases from J, with 8 bases in between.

The rearrangement uses TRBV18 and TRBJ2-7; a possible D gene is TRBD2 (6 bases). The CDR3 is 14 residues long. V lost 3 bases and J lost 2, with 11 bases in between. CDR1 and CDR2 from the germline V gene are KGHSH and LQKENI. This CDR3 is CASSPGGDPYEQYF. As DNA, the CDR3 is TGTGCCAGCTCACCGGGCGGGGACCCCTACGAGCAGTACTTC. The full variable domain, its missing parts supplied by reference TRBV18 and TRBJ2-7, is NAGVMQNPRHLVRRRGQEARLRCSPMKGHSHVYWYRQLPEEGLKFMVYLQKENIIDESGMPKERFSAEFPKEGPSILRIQQVVRGDSAAYFCASSPGGDPYEQYFGPGTRLTVT.

The rearrangement joins TRBV6-2 or TRBV6-3 to TRBJ1-1; D is uncertain. Trimming took off 0 bases at V and 1 base at J, with 12 bases between the two ends. The CDR3 loop spans 16 amino acids. CDR1 is MNHEY, CDR2 SVGEGT, per germline. CDR3 DNA: TGTGCCAGCAGTTACTCAAGAGGTATAAGGAACACTGAAGCTTTCTTT. Amino acids: CASSYSRGIRNTEAFF.